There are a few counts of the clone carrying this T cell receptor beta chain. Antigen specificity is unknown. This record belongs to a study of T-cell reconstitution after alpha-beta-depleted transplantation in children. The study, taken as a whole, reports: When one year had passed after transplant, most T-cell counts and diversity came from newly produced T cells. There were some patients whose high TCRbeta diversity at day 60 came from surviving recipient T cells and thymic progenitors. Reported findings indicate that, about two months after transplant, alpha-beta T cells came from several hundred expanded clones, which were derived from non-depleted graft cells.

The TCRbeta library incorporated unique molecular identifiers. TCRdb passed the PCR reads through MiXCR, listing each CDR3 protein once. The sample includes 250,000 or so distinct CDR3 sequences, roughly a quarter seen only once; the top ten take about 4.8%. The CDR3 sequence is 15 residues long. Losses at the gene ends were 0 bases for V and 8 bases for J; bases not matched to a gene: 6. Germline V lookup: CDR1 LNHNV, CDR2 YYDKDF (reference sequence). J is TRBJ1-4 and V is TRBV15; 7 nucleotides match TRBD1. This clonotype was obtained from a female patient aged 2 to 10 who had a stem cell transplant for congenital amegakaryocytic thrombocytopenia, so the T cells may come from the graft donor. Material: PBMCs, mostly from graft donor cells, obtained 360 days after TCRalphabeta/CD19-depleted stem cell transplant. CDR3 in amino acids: CATSRDRDRIEKLFF. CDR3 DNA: TGTGCCACCAGCAGAGATAGGGACAGAATCGAAAAACTGTTTTTT.